A selection of T cell receptor beta chains follows, all from one sample in a study of T cell clones after liver transplantation. The repertoire was sequenced with immunoSEQ multiplex PCR; TCRdb's copy has only in-frame clones and lacks some. Of about 74,000 clones in the sample, around 80% were seen once. The source material was CD4+ T cells from blood, sampled before liver transplant. These receptor sequences come from a human donor who received a liver transplant. CDR3s include the opening cysteine and the closing phenylalanine or tryptophan. The D gene is left open where the match is weak. The size of a clone is reported for some rows only, either as once, few or many, or as a class for expanded clones.

cdr3_length: 16; d_call: TRBD1; j_call: TRBJ1-2; clone_size: .; v_call: TRBV11-1; cdr3_nt: TGTGCCAGCAGCTTAGGCTACCGGGACAGCTTCTATGGCTACACCTTC; cdr3_aa: CASSLGYRDSFYGYTF
cdr3_length: 18; d_call: TRBD1; j_call: TRBJ2-2; clone_size: few; v_call: TRBV4-3; cdr3_nt: TGCGCCAGCAGCCAAAACCGGGACAGGGGAAGGAGGACCGGGGAGCTGTTTTTT; cdr3_aa: CASSQNRDRGRRTGELFF
cdr3_length: 15; d_call: TRBD2; j_call: TRBJ2-7; clone_size: .; v_call: TRBV6-1; cdr3_nt: TGTGCCAGCAGTAAGCGGGAGCCCGGAATGGGCGAGCAGTACTTC; cdr3_aa: CASSKREPGMGEQYF
cdr3_length: 14; d_call: .; j_call: TRBJ2-7; clone_size: few; v_call: TRBV27; cdr3_nt: TGTGCCAGCAGTCCGTTGGGACAAGCCTACGAGCAGTACTTC; cdr3_aa: CASSPLGQAYEQYF
cdr3_length: 15; d_call: .; j_call: TRBJ2-7; clone_size: .; v_call: TRBV7-9; cdr3_nt: TGTGCCAGCAGCTTAGTGTCCGGGGCCTGGAACGAGCAGTACTTC; cdr3_aa: CASSLVSGAWNEQYF
cdr3_length: 13; d_call: .; j_call: TRBJ1-4; clone_size: .; v_call: TRBV5-1; cdr3_nt: TGCGCCAGCAGCCGGGACTTAAATGAAAAACTGTTTTTT; cdr3_aa: CASSRDLNEKLFF
cdr3_length: 13; d_call: .; j_call: TRBJ1-1; clone_size: .; v_call: TRBV7-2; cdr3_nt: TGTGCCAGCAGCTTAGGTGTGCACACTGAAGCTTTCTTT; cdr3_aa: CASSLGVHTEAFF
cdr3_length: 16; d_call: .; j_call: TRBJ2-6; clone_size: .; v_call: TRBV7-6; cdr3_nt: TGTGCCAGCAGCGGAGAACAGGGCCCTGGGGCCAACGTCCTGACTTTC; cdr3_aa: CASSGEQGPGANVLTF
cdr3_length: 14; d_call: .; j_call: TRBJ1-5; clone_size: .; v_call: TRBV6-5; cdr3_nt: TGTGCCAGCAGTCCTCAACTAAGCAATCAGCCCCAGCATTTT; cdr3_aa: CASSPQLSNQPQHF
cdr3_length: 15; d_call: TRBD2; j_call: TRBJ2-1; clone_size: .; v_call: TRBV10-2; cdr3_nt: TGCGCCAGCAGAAGCGGGGCTAGCGGGTACAATGAGCAGTTCTTC; cdr3_aa: CASRSGASGYNEQFF
cdr3_length: 14; d_call: TRBD1; j_call: TRBJ2-1; clone_size: .; v_call: TRBV29-1; cdr3_nt: TGCAGCGTCTGCCGGGACAGGGGCTACAATGAGCAGTTCTTC; cdr3_aa: CSVCRDRGYNEQFF
cdr3_length: 16; d_call: .; j_call: TRBJ1-1; clone_size: .; v_call: TRBV7-6; cdr3_nt: TGTGCCAGCAGCTTAGCAGAGAGGATCGTTGTCACTGAAGCTTTCTTT; cdr3_aa: CASSLAERIVVTEAFF
cdr3_length: 13; d_call: .; j_call: TRBJ1-1; clone_size: .; v_call: TRBV7-2; cdr3_nt: TGTGCCAGCAGCTCCCAGGTGAACACTGAAGCTTTCTTT; cdr3_aa: CASSSQVNTEAFF
cdr3_length: 15; d_call: .; j_call: TRBJ2-1; clone_size: .; v_call: TRBV15; cdr3_nt: TGTGCCACCAGCAGAGATGTGGGGTCCTACAATGAGCAGTTCTTC; cdr3_aa: CATSRDVGSYNEQFF
cdr3_length: 15; d_call: .; j_call: TRBJ1-2; clone_size: .; v_call: TRBV2; cdr3_nt: TGTGCCAGCAGTGGCGGGCCCGGGGTGCCCTATGGCTACACCTTC; cdr3_aa: CASSGGPGVPYGYTF
cdr3_length: 15; d_call: .; j_call: TRBJ1-2; clone_size: .; v_call: TRBV28; cdr3_nt: TGTGCCAGCAGTTTATCACCCAACCTTAACTATGGCTACACCTTC; cdr3_aa: CASSLSPNLNYGYTF
cdr3_length: 16; d_call: .; j_call: TRBJ1-4; clone_size: .; v_call: TRBV25-1; cdr3_nt: TGTGCCACCCGGGGATCGGGGGTGAGGGATAATGAAAAACTGTTTTTT; cdr3_aa: CATRGSGVRDNEKLFF
cdr3_length: 15; d_call: TRBD1; j_call: TRBJ1-2; clone_size: .; v_call: TRBV5-4; cdr3_nt: TGTGCCAGCAGCCTACCCCGGGACAGGACAGATGGCTACACCTTC; cdr3_aa: CASSLPRDRTDGYTF
cdr3_length: 15; d_call: TRBD1; j_call: TRBJ1-2; clone_size: .; v_call: TRBV18; cdr3_nt: TGTGCCAGCTCACCGTCGGGACAGGGGGCTGGAGGCTACACCTTC; cdr3_aa: CASSPSGQGAGGYTF
cdr3_length: 13; d_call: .; j_call: TRBJ2-7; clone_size: .; v_call: TRBV2; cdr3_nt: TGTGCCAGCAGTCAAGGGGTACTAGGCGAGCAGTACTTC; cdr3_aa: CASSQGVLGEQYF
cdr3_length: 18; d_call: .; j_call: TRBJ1-4; clone_size: .; v_call: TRBV4-3; cdr3_nt: TGCGCCAGCAGCCAAGATCGTTACACCGGGACTGCTAATGAAAAACTGTTTTTT; cdr3_aa: CASSQDRYTGTANEKLFF
cdr3_length: 14; d_call: .; j_call: TRBJ1-1; clone_size: .; v_call: TRBV11-2; cdr3_nt: TGTGCCAGCAGCCGGGACCCCACGGCCACTGAAGCTTTCTTT; cdr3_aa: CASSRDPTATEAFF
cdr3_length: 12; d_call: .; j_call: TRBJ1-2; clone_size: .; v_call: TRBV5-8; cdr3_nt: TGTGCCAGCAGCTTCAGCCATTATGGCTACACCTTC; cdr3_aa: CASSFSHYGYTF
cdr3_length: 14; d_call: .; j_call: TRBJ1-1; clone_size: few; v_call: TRBV14; cdr3_nt: TGTGCCAGCAGCCAAGATGGGGCTGGGTTGGGAGCTTTCTTT; cdr3_aa: CASSQDGAGLGAFF
cdr3_length: 12; d_call: TRBD1; j_call: TRBJ2-3; clone_size: .; v_call: TRBV2; cdr3_nt: TGTGCCAGCAGGGAGACAGGGAATACGCAGTATTTT; cdr3_aa: CASRETGNTQYF